The 20 T cell receptor beta chains reported below all come from one sample, sequenced in a study of T cell responses to AZD1222 COVID-19 vaccine. TCRdb's table, derived via immunoSEQ multiplex PCR, lists solely in-frame clones and lacks some. Of under 150,000 clones listed, 70% to 90% are singletons. The sample here was peripheral blood, taken on day 0 of AZD1222 vaccination. The receptors shown here come from an adult in good health.

In its sample, this clone was seen once. The J gene is TRBJ1-5, the V gene TRBV3-1 (or the pseudogene TRBV3-2); no firm D call. Germline V gene lookup returns CDR1 LGHDT and CDR2 YNNKEL (reference sequence). The CDR3 length is 14 residues. The germline V and J ends were trimmed by 3 bases and 9 bases, with 15 bases remaining between them. The CDR3 DNA reads TGTGCCAGCAGCCAGATGCCATACCTCACGCCCCAGCATTTT. This encodes CASSQMPYLTPQHF.

This clone was seen a handful of times. V gene TRBV9 combines with J gene TRBJ2-2, with 12 nucleotides matching TRBD2. CDR3 length equals 17 residues. Germline V CDR1 and CDR2: SGDLS, YYNGEE. The V and J ends lost 4 bases and 2 bases, in that order; junction bases with no gene match: 6. This CDR3 reads CASSTRLAGVNTGELFF. Here the CDR3 DNA reads TGTGCCAGCAGCACTCGACTAGCGGGAGTCAACACCGGGGAGCTGTTTTTT.

This clone was detected only once. V usage is TRBV12-3 or TRBV12-4 and J usage is TRBJ2-7, with D possibly matching TRBD1 (6 bases). The CDR3 has 12 residues. The V end lost 6 bases, the J end lost 3 bases, and 9 bases lay between the germline ends. The CDR3 region is CASRRQDYEQYF. CDR3 coding DNA: TGTGCCAGCAGAAGACAGGACTACGAGCAGTACTTC.

This clone has a single count. The chain combines TRBV7-6 with TRBJ1-1, with 9 bases identical to TRBD1. V gave up 6 bases and J gave up 0 bases; unmatched junction bases: 8. There are 16 residues in the CDR3. Germline V lookup: CDR1 SGHVS, CDR2 FNYEAQ. In DNA form, the CDR3 reads TGTGCCAGCAGTCCCGAAACAGGGGGCGTGAACACTGAAGCTTTCTTT. Its translation: CASSPETGGVNTEAFF.

This sequence joins TRBV19 and TRBJ2-1, with 9 nucleotides matching TRBD2. The CDR3 spans 13 residues. V gave up 10 bases and J gave up 4 bases; unmatched junction bases: 5. Germline V gene data show CDR1 as LNHDA and CDR2 as SQIVND (reference sequence). CDR3 DNA sequence: TGTGCCATAGGGACTAGCCTATACAATGAGCAGTTCTTC. It codes for CAIGTSLYNEQFF.

This CDR3 is CATSRRIPGDSTLHF. The CDR3 DNA reads TGTGCCACCAGCAGGCGGATCCCGGGGGATAGCACCCTCCACTTT. The chain employs TRBV15 and TRBJ1-6, with TRBD1 as a possible D gene (5 bases). This CDR3 comprises 15 residues. The germline gives CDR1 LNHNV, CDR2 YYDKDF (reference sequence). Deletions cut 3 bases from V and 14 bases from J, with 20 bases between.

The CDR3 bases are TGTGCCGTTTCCCCAGCAGACGCCCGAACCATATATTTT. Amino acids: CAVSPADARTIYF. V usage is TRBV19 and J usage is TRBJ1-3; D is ambiguous. The germline CDR1 and CDR2 sequences are LNHDA and SQIVND (reference sequence). This CDR3 is built from 13 residues. V gave up 11 bases and J gave up 10 bases, with 21 bases separating them.

The sample holds a few counts of this clone. The CDR3 DNA reads TGTGCCAGCAATGGCGGGGTAGTGTACGAGCAGTACTTC. Encoded protein: CASNGGVVYEQYF. The V and J genes are TRBV28 and TRBJ2-7, with D maybe TRBD2 (6 bases). This CDR3 is 13 amino acids long. Germline lookup yields CDR1 MDHEN and CDR2 SYDVKM. Trimming took off 7 bases at V and 4 bases at J, with 14 bases between the two ends.

The chain joins TRBV28 to TRBJ2-1, with D possibly called TRBD1 or TRBD2 (5 bases each). With 6 bases removed from V and 6 bases from J, the gap between germline ends came to 18 bases. Germline loops: CDR1 MDHEN, CDR2 SYDVKM. CDR3 length: 15 residues. CDR3 sequence (DNA): TGTGCCAGCAGACCTCCCGGGGCCCGGGGCAATGAGCAGTTCTTC. Translation: CASRPPGARGNEQFF.

This clone came up once. This chain uses TRBV11-3 with TRBJ1-1; weak D call: TRBD1 (6 bases). CDR3 length: 15 amino acids. V was trimmed by 5 bases and J by 0 bases, leaving 13 bases between them. Germline CDR1 is SGHNT and CDR2 is YENEEA. CDR3 sequence reads: CASSLGGPLNTEAFF. Written as DNA, the CDR3 is TGTGCCAGCAGCCTCGGGGGGCCGTTGAACACTGAAGCTTTCTTT.

This chain joins TRBV7-3 and TRBJ2-2; tentative D call: TRBD2 (5 bases). Germline V gene lookup returns CDR1 SGHTA and CDR2 FQGTGA. Between the trimmed V and J ends, which lost 2 bases and 4 bases, there was a span of 11 bases. There are 15 residues in the CDR3. This CDR3 is CASSLVPRGTGELFF. Here the CDR3 DNA reads TGTGCCAGCAGCTTAGTCCCTCGGGGCACCGGGGAGCTGTTTTTT.

The chain employs TRBV11-2 and TRBJ1-2, with D possibly matching TRBD1 (6 bases). Trimming removed 4 bases at V and 2 bases at J, with 11 bases between. The germline V gene encodes CDR1 SGHAT and CDR2 FQNNGV. The CDR3 spans 14 residues. Here the CDR3 reads CASSSRDTNYGYTF. The CDR3 nucleotides read TGTGCCAGCAGCTCCCGGGACACCAACTATGGCTACACCTTC.

The genes are TRBV18 and TRBJ1-1; weak D call: TRBD1 (5 bases). With 2 bases removed from V and 7 bases from J, the gap between germline ends came to 8 bases. The length of the CDR3 is 12 residues. From germline, CDR1 is KGHSH and CDR2 LQKENI. The CDR3 DNA follows: TGTGCCAGCTCACCAATACAGGTTGAAGCTTTCTTT. It is translated as CASSPIQVEAFF.

The chain couples TRBV18 to TRBJ2-3; D assignment may be TRBD1 or TRBD2 (5 bases each). The V gene lost 5 bases and the J gene lost 9 bases, with 12 bases spanning the gap. This CDR3 spans 12 amino acids. Germline V gene sequence: CDR1 KGHSH, CDR2 LQKENI. CDR3 sequence (DNA): TGTGCCAGCTCATTCGGGACCCCCACGCAGTATTTT. This encodes CASSFGTPTQYF.

This clone showed up just once. The same CDR3 arises from other DNA sequences in this sample as well. The J gene is TRBJ1-5, the V gene TRBV12-3 or TRBV12-4, with a weak D call TRBD1 (5 bases). CDR3 length equals 13 residues. V was shortened by 3 bases and J by 4 bases, with 7 bases between the two germline ends. CDR3 protein: CASSFSGNQPQHF. The CDR3, as DNA: TGTGCCAGCAGTTTTTCAGGGAATCAGCCCCAGCATTTT.

J is TRBJ2-3 and V is TRBV10-1; D is ambiguous. The CDR3 covers 14 residues. CDR1 is WNHNN and CDR2 is SYGVQD in the germline V gene (reference sequence). Deletions cut 9 bases from V and 2 bases from J, with 15 bases between. DNA for the CDR3: TGCGCCAGTCCCGTTGGCGAGTTCACAGATACGCAGTATTTT. Protein: CASPVGEFTDTQYF.

The gene calls are TRBV7-6 and TRBJ2-7, with TRBD1 as a possible D gene (6 bases). The CDR3 runs 13 residues. Germline CDR1 and CDR2: SGHVS and FNYEAQ. The ends were cut back, 3 bases at V and 7 bases at J, with 13 bases in the middle. CDR3 residues: CASSLGRTGEQYF. As DNA, the CDR3 is TGTGCCAGCAGCTTGGGGAGAACAGGGGAGCAGTACTTC.

The chain uses TRBV7-8 and TRBJ2-1; 7 bases fit TRBD2. Germline loops: CDR1 SGHVS, CDR2 FQNEAQ. CDR3 size: 15 residues. V was clipped by 2 bases and J by 5 bases; unmatched bases: 6. CDR3 sequence (DNA): TGTGCCAGCAGCTTATGGCGGGAGAGGGACAATGAGCAGTTCTTC. This sequence encodes CASSLWRERDNEQFF.

This clone was counted only a few times. The chain recombines TRBV3-1 (or the pseudogene TRBV3-2) with TRBJ1-1, with 7 positions matching TRBD1. The CDR3 is made up of 14 amino acids. With V trimmed by 4 bases and J by 2 bases, 4 bases remained unmatched. Germline V gene data show CDR1 as LGHDT and CDR2 as YNNKEL (reference sequence). The CDR3, as DNA: TGTGCCAGCAGCCTCGGACAGGCCAACACTGAAGCTTTCTTT. Protein sequence: CASSLGQANTEAFF.

This CDR3 reads CASSPGAGANVLTF. The CDR3 DNA sequence: TGTGCCAGCAGCCCAGGGGCTGGGGCCAACGTCCTGACTTTC. The chain is built from TRBV7-2 and TRBJ2-6, with D possibly matching TRBD1 (6 bases). Trimming took 5 bases from V and 2 from J, leaving 7 bases between them. This CDR3 has 14 residues. CDR1 and CDR2 from the germline V gene are SGHTA and FQGNSA.